This T cell receptor (beta chain) was recorded in a study of technical replicates of blood from a handful of donors. Some clones are missing from TCRdb's copy, which holds only in-frame ones; the method was immunoSEQ multiplex PCR. The sample lists 55,000 to 75,000 clones; around 96% were seen once. The CDR3 contains 15 residues. Germline V lookup: CDR1 SGDLS, CDR2 YYNGEE. The V segment lost 3 bases and the J segment 6 bases; nucleotides outside the gene matches: 8. This receptor was obtained from a human donor in good health. Some clones in this sample may be carry-over from other donors' samples. Sequencing was done on a sample of PBMCs. V usage is TRBV9 and J usage is TRBJ2-2, with TRBD1 matching 7 bases. CDR3 residues: CASSARTGGAGELFF. The CDR3 DNA reads as TGTGCCAGCAGCGCAAGGACAGGTGGGGCCGGGGAGCTGTTTTTT.